A selection of T cell receptor beta chains follows, all from one sample in a study of T cell changes during pregnancy in multiple sclerosis. Clones were read by immunoSEQ multiplex PCR, and TCRdb kept only the in-frame ones, dropping some. The table shows around 57,000 clones, with 80% to 90% occurring only once. Sequencing used peripheral blood, obtained in the first trimester of pregnancy. These receptors were taken from a female donor with multiple sclerosis, enrolled in a pregnancy study. Each CDR3 is given without its conserved first and last residue. The order of the fields is J gene, clone size, V gene, CDR3 protein. Clone size appears in some rows only: once, few, many, or a class for an expanded clone.

>TRBJ1-2|-|TRBV7-9
ASSLGWQGIYGYT
>TRBJ1-1|-|TRBV13
ASSSRGRGEAF
>TRBJ2-3|-|TRBV27
ASSLSHRGERRDTQY
>TRBJ1-2|few|TRBV18
ASSPPHWGQGGYT
>TRBJ2-2|-|TRBV2
ASGRQGNTGELF
>TRBJ1-2|-|TRBV9
ASSVGGVYGYT
>TRBJ1-1|-|TRBV11-2
ASSLGTGSTEAF
>TRBJ2-5|-|TRBV9
ASSARLAGERETQY
>TRBJ2-2|-|TRBV19
ASSLAGGPLTGELF
>TRBJ1-1|-|TRBV5-1
ASSWRAGTVTEAF
>TRBJ1-4|-|TRBV19
ASSVGLSEKLF
>TRBJ2-3|-|TRBV9
ASSVVGFWASGPDTQY
>TRBJ1-1|-|TRBV7-2
ASSFGQGWNRGAF
>TRBJ2-3|-|TRBV5-1
ASSLEGGEDTQY
>TRBJ1-1|once|TRBV27
ASSSGTGLRGF
>TRBJ1-1|-|TRBV27
ASSFAGGPEAF
>TRBJ1-1|-|TRBV30
AWTSDFRGTEAF
>TRBJ2-2|-|TRBV5-6
ASSLHAGSGNTGELF
>TRBJ1-1|medium-sized|TRBV7-6
ASSSQPTGSTEAF
>TRBJ1-5|-|TRBV2
ASSEVTANQPQH
>TRBJ2-2|once|TRBV19
ASSREQGALGELF
>TRBJ2-7|-|TRBV5-1
ASSLGQSSYEQY
>TRBJ2-1|-|TRBV18
ASSPRLAGDGNEQF
>TRBJ2-7|-|TRBV10-3
AISTNGQGGSYEQY
>TRBJ2-7|-|TRBV18
ASSDRGGKPYEQY
>TRBJ1-6|-|TRBV7-9
ASSSPGRPGVRGNSPLH
>TRBJ2-7|-|TRBV7-8
ASSLAVTGVDDKY
>TRBJ2-1|-|TRBV5-1
ASRRTPGLAGGHHEQF
>TRBJ2-3|-|TRBV2
ASPSGSTDTQY
>TRBJ1-3|-|TRBV19
ASSIPGVYSGNTIY
>TRBJ2-2|-|TRBV5-4
ASSSQLAVGAGELF
>TRBJ2-7|few|TRBV9
ASSVETASSYEQY
>TRBJ1-2|once|TRBV6-4
ASSPTGPTNYGYT
>TRBJ2-7|-|TRBV27
ASSSRPLLEQY
>TRBJ1-1|-|TRBV19
ASSMGGPNTEAF
>TRBJ1-1|-|TRBV7-8
ASSGRGPEAF
>TRBJ1-1|once|TRBV30
AWSHLRTGGPKVNTEAF
>TRBJ2-1|-|TRBV30
AWGRDYQSSYNEQF
>TRBJ1-5|-|TRBV30
AWNLRGLNNQPQH
>TRBJ1-4|once|TRBV11-3
ASSFNVNEKLF